The 2 T cell receptor beta chains below come from one sample, sequenced in a study of cytomegalovirus exposure and HLA in healthy donors. Researchers ran the PCR with 60 Vbeta and 13 Jbeta primers. Generated by immunoSEQ multiplex PCR, the TCRdb table keeps only in-frame clones and is missing some. The profile shows 95,000 to 150,000 clones, more than 60% of them singletons. Sequenced: PBMCs. The receptor source for this set is a young man in good health and CMV-seronegative.

J is TRBJ1-4 and V is TRBV4-1, with 8 bases lining up with TRBD1. This CDR3 contains 15 residues. CDR1 and CDR2 (germline): MGHRA, YSYEKL. The J segment lost 8 bases and the V segment lost 4 bases, leaving 9 bases of the junction unmatched. The DNA of the CDR3 is TGCGCCAGCAGCCTAGGACAGGGACAGACAGAAAAACTGTTTTTT. Its translation is CASSLGQGQTEKLFF.

The genes are TRBV13 and TRBJ2-5; 8 bases match TRBD1. Germline CDR1 reads PRHDT; CDR2 reads FYEKMQ (reference sequence). J lost 2 bases, V lost 5 bases, and 4 bases had no gene match. There are 14 residues in the CDR3. CDR3 coding DNA: TGTGCCAGCAGCCTTCGGACAGGGCAAGAGACCCAGTACTTC. Translation gives CASSLRTGQETQYF.